The T cell receptor (beta chain) under discussion was sequenced for a study of PD-1 blockade in classical Hodgkin lymphoma (dated by TCRdb to 2020 to 2021). Context from the whole study: Nivolumab dosing was 3 mg/kg intravenously every 2 weeks, continuing until either disease progression or unacceptable toxicity. To define a peripheral blood immune signature of response to PD-1 blockade in classical Hodgkin lymphoma, the study combined TCR beta sequencing with CyTOF.

The time point tag for this specimen amounts to: cycle 4 day 1 (C4D1), after less than seven weeks of nivolumab. Every trial patient had relapsed after autologous stem cell transplantation, and cohorts A, B and C differed in prior brentuximab vedotin exposure. The trial cohort comprised roughly 50 patients with relapsed/refractory classical Hodgkin lymphoma whose best overall responses were complete response, partial response or progressive disease. Single-agent nivolumab was administered to trial patients in the multi-cohort phase II CheckMate 205 trial. An independent review committee assessed best overall response by applying the 2007 International Working Group response criteria. Trial PBMCs were collected just before the start of nivolumab (C1D1) and during therapy at cycle 2 day 1 and cycle 4 day 1. Peripheral blood was collected in 8 mL Vacutainer Cell Preparation Tubes, from which PBMCs were isolated by centrifugation and then cryopreserved.

Results and caveats for the whole study, not just this receptor: A significant rise by C4D1 was seen in CD4+ but not CD8+ TCR diversity (p=0.0027 vs p=0.16), with the rise being most apparent in complete responders (p=0.02). The study was limited to a single clinical trial cohort, and causes of repertoire differences, possibly disease activity or prior therapy, remained undefined. Baseline diversity similar to that of newly diagnosed patients was observed in trial patients achieving complete response, whereas significantly lower diversity was observed in partial responders and progressors. Patients starting nivolumab less than 1 year after ASCT had lower diversity and were excluded from later analyses to avoid confounding by immune reconstitution. Baseline TCR diversity was reported to be lower in newly diagnosed patients than in healthy donors and to be lower still in relapsed/refractory patients.

Concerning this clone: The antigen it recognizes is unknown. Base qualities are not provided; no much larger clone lies one nucleotide away. The sample contains more than one DNA sequence encoding this CDR3.

There are 15 amino acids in the CDR3, from cysteine to phenylalanine inclusive. Only the CDR3 portion is preserved as DNA: 45 bases, with reading frame beginning at the first base. Reading the germline V gene gives CDR1 SGHTA and CDR2 FQGNSA. The germline ends are 8 bases apart after V is trimmed by 0 bases and J by 2 bases. The Qiagen DNeasy kit was used to extract genomic DNA both from unsorted PBMCs and from the negatively selected CD4+ and CD8+ fractions. TCR beta CDR3 regions were subjected to amplification by immunoSEQ multiplex PCR with primers that anneal to V and J segments. A synthetic immune receptor repertoire was used to minimize amplification bias, and any remaining bias was removed computationally after sequencing. As for the authors' bioinformatics: Repertoire diversity was quantified as the Shannon entropy index using custom Python scripts. Unsorted, CD4+ and CD8+ repertoires were analyzed separately, except in combined analyses where CD4+ and CD8+ sequences were merged in silico. Clonal expansion was defined as at least a 2-fold frequency increase after treatment relative to C1D1, with a pseudocount of 0.5 for undetected baseline clones. Clones with 0 or 1 copy at C1D1 were classified as singleton clones, and clones with 2 or more copies were classified as non-singleton clones. Clones expanded in unsorted samples were annotated as CD4+, CD8+ or unknown by matching protein sequences in sorted samples from the same patient. Diversity changes from C1D1 to C4D1 were tested in paired samples using Wilcoxon tests. TCRdb took over this immuneACCESS table, retaining in-frame rearrangements with V and J assigned. Such tables are incomplete; in checked studies, under half of the missing clones stem from an unresolved V gene, and the remainder is unexplained. V and J calls plus clone size are reproduced from that table; the DNA served to infer D and trimming. Recorded for this sample are roughly 30,000 clones; 81% of them occurred a single time. The leading ten clones occupy about a sixth of the sample.

Rearrangement joined TRBV7-2 to TRBJ2-1, with the D gene possibly TRBD1 or TRBD2, each one fitting 5 bases. The sample in question was peripheral blood mononuclear cells (PBMCs), obtained before the fourth cycle of nivolumab. This clonotype originated in a human donor with classical Hodgkin lymphoma. For the CDR3, the sequence is CASSLAGTAYNEQFF. The nucleotide sequence reads TGTGCCAGCAGCTTAGCAGGGACGGCCTACAATGAGCAGTTCTTC. When the CDR3 is completed using the reference TRBV7-2 and TRBJ2-1 genes on either side, the full variable domain is GAGVSQSPSNKVTEKGKDVELRCDPISGHTALYWYRQSLGQGLEFLIYFQGNSAPDKSGLPSDRFSAERTGGSVSTLTIQRTQQEDSAVYLCASSLAGTAYNEQFFGPGTRLTVL.